Listed here are 29 T cell receptor beta chains from one sample, sequenced in a study of a mutant IDH1 vaccine in newly diagnosed glioma. The protocol was immunoSEQ multiplex PCR, while the TCRdb copy is restricted to in-frame clones and leaves out a portion. The repertoire holds about 46,000 clones, 70% to 90% seen once, with about 2.4% in the top ten. This sample's time point: baseline, week 1 (first vaccination visit). Specified treatment: pre-vaccination baseline after standard-of-care therapy. This specimen was PBMCs, taken from a glioma patient treated with radiotherapy, temozolomide or both. The receptors come from a man aged 35 to 55 with glioma.

Concerning this clone: Other DNA sequences in the sample encode the same CDR3. The chain couples TRBV28 to TRBJ1-2, with D possibly being TRBD1 (5 bases). CDR1 is MDHEN and CDR2 is SYDVKM in the germline V gene. The CDR3 contains 14 residues. The V and J ends lost 6 bases and 2 bases respectively, with 13 bases between them. The CDR3: CASSLMGRNYGYTF. DNA for the CDR3: TGTGCCAGCAGCTTAATGGGGCGAAACTATGGCTACACCTTC.

This clone was observed once. This sequence joins TRBV4-1 and TRBJ2-7; 9 bases map to TRBD2. Germline V lookup: CDR1 MGHRA, CDR2 YSYEKL. The CDR3 has 15 amino acids. The trim removed 1 base at V and 2 bases at J, leaving 3 bases unmatched. CDR3 loop: CASSQAPSGAYEQYF. In DNA, the CDR3 is TGCGCCAGCAGCCAAGCCCCTAGCGGGGCCTACGAGCAGTACTTC.

V gene TRBV7-9 combines with J gene TRBJ1-2; D call uncertain. V gave up 5 bases and J gave up 4 bases, with 20 bases separating them. The CDR3 runs 16 residues. Germline values: CDR1 SEHNR, CDR2 FQNEAQ (reference sequence). CDR3 sequence: CASSPQLGKLLYGYTF. CDR3 sequence (DNA): TGTGCCAGCAGCCCCCAGCTAGGCAAACTTCTCTATGGCTACACCTTC.

This clone was seen a single time. The chain is built from TRBV14 and TRBJ2-7, with D possibly being TRBD2 (6 bases). The CDR3 consists of 17 residues. Germline V lookup: CDR1 SGHDN, CDR2 FVKESK. V lost 1 base to trimming and J lost 4 bases, with 20 bases between them. CDR3 nucleotide sequence: TGTGCCAGCAGCCAAGTAGGAGCTTGGGACTGGCGGTACGAGCAGTACTTC. This sequence encodes CASSQVGAWDWRYEQYF. The variable domain in full, with the rest retrieved from reference TRBV14 and TRBJ2-7, is EAGVTQFPSHSVIEKGQTVTLRCDPISGHDNLYWYRRVMGKEIKFLLHFVKESKQDESGMPNNRFLAERTGGTYSTLKVQPAELEDSGVYFCASSQVGAWDWRYEQYFGPGTRLTVT.

In its sample, this clone was seen a few times. The V gene is TRBV4-3, the J gene TRBJ1-1, with 7 bases that match TRBD1. The length of the CDR3 is 15 residues. In germline, CDR1 is LGHNA, CDR2 YSLEER. With 4 bases clipped from V and 5 bases from J, the junction kept 10 bases outside the gene matches. The CDR3 DNA reads TGCGCCAGCAGCCGTGAAAGGACAGGCGGGACTGAAGCTTTCTTT. This gives the protein CASSRERTGGTEAFF.

The J gene is TRBJ2-7, the V gene TRBV5-5; the D is unclear. This CDR3 contains 13 residues. Germline CDR1 and CDR2: SGHKS and YYEKEE (reference sequence). V was trimmed by 2 bases and J by 7 bases, leaving 13 bases between them. This chain's CDR3 is CASSFSPTGEQYF. The CDR3, as DNA: TGTGCCAGCAGCTTCAGCCCGACTGGGGAGCAGTACTTC.

This clone occurred a few times. V gene TRBV6-1 combines with J gene TRBJ2-7, with TRBD1 as a possible D gene (5 bases). V was shortened by 6 bases and J by 1 base, with 10 bases between the two germline ends. The CDR3 has 13 residues. Germline V lookup: CDR1 MNHNS, CDR2 SASEGT. The CDR3 bases are TGTGCCAGCAGGGTCGACAGTTCCTACGAGCAGTACTTC. Residues: CASRVDSSYEQYF.

The chain employs TRBV11-2 and TRBJ1-2; D ambiguous. The V end was cut by 4 bases, the J end by 4 bases, with 4 bases between. The germline gives CDR1 SGHAT, CDR2 FQNNGV. The CDR3 covers 11 residues. The CDR3 nucleotides are TGTGCCAGCAGCTCCACCTATGGCTACACCTTC. It specifies CASSSTYGYTF.

The rearrangement links TRBV19 to TRBJ1-6; D is unclear. V was shortened by 1 base and J by 0 bases, with 10 bases between the two germline ends. The CDR3 has 17 residues. The germline V gene encodes CDR1 LNHDA and CDR2 SQIVND (reference sequence). The CDR3 region is CASSIGEESSYNSPLHF. For the CDR3, the DNA is TGTGCCAGTAGTATAGGGGAGGAGAGCTCCTATAATTCACCCCTCCACTTT.

This chain connects TRBV5-1 to TRBJ2-1; D call uncertain. Germline V CDR1 and CDR2: SGHRS, YFSETQ. The ends were cut back, 4 bases at V and 10 bases at J, with 15 bases in the middle. The CDR3 length is 13 residues. CDR3 protein: CASSLKSGNEQFF. The CDR3 DNA reads as TGCGCCAGCAGCCTGAAATCCGGAAACGAGCAGTTCTTC.

This clone has more than one count but fewer than ten. V is TRBV21-1 and J is TRBJ2-1; the DNA was not compared with TRBD1, the D call given in the table. TRBV21-1 is an annotated pseudogene. This CDR3 region has 14 residues. The CDR3 DNA is TGTGCCAGTACCGGACAGTGCTCCTACAATGAGCAGTTCTTC. Translated: CASTGQCSYNEQFF.

This chain joins TRBV7-6 and TRBJ1-2; D gene unclear. This CDR3 is built from 14 residues. V lost 5 bases and J 0 bases, leaving 10 bases between the germline ends. Germline values: CDR1 SGHVS, CDR2 FNYEAQ. The chain's CDR3 is CASSPRGANYGYTF. CDR3 nucleotide sequence: TGTGCCAGCAGCCCCCGCGGAGCTAACTATGGCTACACCTTC. The full variable domain, rest sourced from reference TRBV7-6 and TRBJ1-2, is GAGVSQSPRYKVTKRGQDVALRCDPISGHVSLYWYRQALGQGPEFLTYFNYEAQQDKSGLPNDRFSAERPEGSISTLTIQRTEQRDSAMYRCASSPRGANYGYTFGSGTRLTVV.

This chain links TRBV4-1 with TRBJ1-5; the D is unclear. The V and J ends lost 0 bases and 2 bases respectively, with 11 bases between them. The germline V gene encodes CDR1 MGHRA and CDR2 YSYEKL. The CDR3 extends over 16 amino acids. The CDR3 DNA reads as TGCGCCAGCAGCCAAGATGGCGGGCTGGGCAATCAGCCCCAGCATTTT. Translating gives CASSQDGGLGNQPQHF.

The chain has TRBV6-5 and TRBJ2-1; 7 positions agree with TRBD1. The CDR3 runs to 13 residues. Germline loops: CDR1 MNHEY, CDR2 SVGAGI. Unmatched junction bases numbered 8, after V lost 5 bases and J lost 10 bases. The CDR3: CASSDRDSVEQFF. DNA of the CDR3: TGTGCCAGCAGTGACCGGGACAGTGTAGAGCAGTTCTTC.

The chain couples TRBV11-2 to TRBJ1-5, with 7 bases fitting TRBD1. The CDR3 extends over 16 amino acids. Germline V gene data show CDR1 as SGHAT and CDR2 as FQNNGV. The V gene end was trimmed by 5 bases and the J gene end by 2 bases; junction bases not matched to a gene: 9. The CDR3 region is CASSLTGVEGNQPQHF. The CDR3 bases are TGTGCCAGCAGCCTTACAGGGGTTGAAGGCAATCAGCCCCAGCATTTT.

The chain combines TRBV19 with TRBJ2-7, with D possibly matching TRBD1 (6 bases). V dropped 5 bases and J dropped 0 bases, with 8 bases sitting between them. This CDR3 is built from 13 residues. Germline CDR1 reads LNHDA; CDR2 reads SQIVND (reference sequence). The CDR3 reads CASSGGYSYEQYF. The CDR3 DNA follows: TGTGCCAGTAGTGGGGGCTACTCCTACGAGCAGTACTTC.

This clone was seen a single time. The V call is TRBV5-1, the J call TRBJ2-5, with D perhaps TRBD2 (5 bases). The assigned J gene may be wrong: the sequence end matches TRBJ2-7 better. The CDR3 has 14 amino acids. The germline CDR1 and CDR2 sequences are SGHRS and YFSETQ. This CDR3 reads CASSLQAGVYEQYF. The CDR3, as DNA: TGCGCCAGCAGTTTACAAGCCGGGGTCTACGAGCAGTACTTC.

This sequence joins TRBV2 and TRBJ2-2; D possibly corresponds to TRBD2 (5 bases). The germline V gene encodes CDR1 SNHLY and CDR2 FYNNEI. Trimming removed 9 bases at V and 6 bases at J, with 17 bases between. The CDR3 length is 14 residues. The CDR3 protein is CASLASASSGELFF. CDR3 bases: TGTGCCAGTCTTGCGAGCGCTAGCTCCGGGGAGCTGTTTTTT.

The chain recombines TRBV4-1 with TRBJ2-7, with 10 bases identical to TRBD2. This CDR3 comprises 18 residues. CDR1 is MGHRA, CDR2 YSYEKL, per germline. After removal of 1 base from V and 10 bases from J, the junction contained 19 bases not matched to a gene. CDR3 sequence reads: CASSQGFGLAVGKSAQYF. CDR3 sequence (DNA): TGCGCCAGCAGCCAAGGTTTTGGACTAGCGGTCGGCAAGTCGGCCCAGTACTTC.

This clone turned up a few times. The CDR3 protein is CASSWLAGNSYNEQFF. In DNA, the CDR3 is TGCGCCAGCAGCTGGCTAGCGGGTAACTCCTACAATGAGCAGTTCTTC. The chain couples TRBV5-1 to TRBJ2-1; 8 nucleotides agree with TRBD2. This CDR3 has 16 amino acids. The trim removed 3 bases at V and 0 bases at J, leaving 5 bases unmatched. Germline CDR1 reads SGHRS; CDR2 reads YFSETQ.

The chain is built from TRBV5-3 and TRBJ2-7; D gene uncertain. TRBV5-3 falls under the ORF class, with uncertain function. The V and J ends lost 0 bases and 2 bases respectively, with 3 bases between them. The CDR3 has 12 amino acids. The CDR3 region is CARSLGTYEQYF. DNA of the CDR3: TGTGCCAGAAGCTTGGGGACCTACGAGCAGTACTTC.

This clone was picked up a small number of times. The J gene is TRBJ2-7, the V gene TRBV6-5; no clear D. V was shortened by 5 bases and J by 0 bases, with 11 bases between the two germline ends. The germline V gene encodes CDR1 MNHEY and CDR2 SVGAGI. This CDR3 region has 14 residues. DNA of the CDR3: TGTGCCAGCAGTCCCTACTCTAGCTCCTACGAGCAGTACTTC. Its protein product is CASSPYSSSYEQYF.

The V and J genes are TRBV18 and TRBJ2-7, with D maybe TRBD1 (5 bases). This CDR3 has 15 amino acids. V lost 3 bases and J 0 bases, leaving 12 bases between the germline ends. Germline V gives CDR1 KGHSH, CDR2 LQKENI. The CDR3 DNA is TGTGCCAGCTCACCTCCTGGGGCCAGCTCCTACGAGCAGTACTTC. Translated, it gives CASSPPGASSYEQYF.

Notes on this clone: Other DNA variants within this sample encode the same CDR3. J is TRBJ2-1 and V is TRBV27; TRBD2 is a possible D gene (5 bases). Between the trimmed V and J ends, which lost 3 bases and 4 bases, there was a span of 7 bases. This CDR3 has 13 amino acids. Germline CDR1 MNHEY, CDR2 SMNVEV (reference sequence). CDR3 protein: CASSFRTYNEQFF. CDR3 coding DNA: TGTGCCAGCAGTTTTCGGACTTACAATGAGCAGTTCTTC.

The rearrangement joins TRBV6-5 to TRBJ1-1; 7 bases are shared with TRBD1. The CDR3 length is 13 residues. Germline V gene lookup returns CDR1 MNHEY and CDR2 SVGAGI. V lost 10 bases to trimming and J lost 1 base; unmatched junction nucleotides: 6. CDR3 region: CATYRGGNTEAFF. CDR3 coding DNA: TGTGCCACTTACAGGGGAGGGAACACTGAAGCTTTCTTT.

The chain combines TRBV5-4 with TRBJ2-4, with D possibly being TRBD1 or TRBD2 (5 bases each). The CDR3 is 14 amino acids. The ends were cut back, 3 bases at V and 6 bases at J, with 13 bases in the middle. CDR1 is SGHNT, CDR2 YYREEE, per germline (reference sequence). This chain's CDR3 is CASSSRDPINIQYF. The DNA for the CDR3 is TGTGCCAGCAGCTCCCGGGACCCCATAAACATTCAGTACTTC.

The CDR3 bases are TGTGCCAGCAGCTTCACAGAAGCCTTCTACGAGCAGTACTTC. It specifies CASSFTEAFYEQYF. The J gene is TRBJ2-7, the V gene TRBV7-9; D is uncertain. V lost 3 bases and J 3 bases, leaving 12 bases between the germline ends. Germline V gene data show CDR1 as SEHNR and CDR2 as FQNEAQ (reference sequence). This CDR3 is built from 14 residues.

This chain uses TRBV6-1 with TRBJ2-7; 9 positions agree with TRBD2. Germline V lookup: CDR1 MNHNS, CDR2 SASEGT. The junction had 8 bases not matched to a gene; V was cut back by 7 bases and J by 4 bases. The CDR3 has 14 amino acids. The CDR3 DNA reads as TGTGCCAGCACGGAGGGTAGCGGGAGTTACGAGCAGTACTTC. This translates into CASTEGSGSYEQYF.

The genes are TRBV28 and TRBJ1-5; TRBD1 agrees at 7 bases. V shed 3 bases, J shed 3 bases, and the junction held 5 bases outside the gene matches. Germline V CDR1 and CDR2: MDHEN, SYDVKM. The CDR3 has 15 amino acids. CDR3: CASSLNRGVNQPQHF. The CDR3 DNA follows: TGTGCCAGCAGTTTGAACAGGGGCGTCAATCAGCCCCAGCATTTT.